This T cell receptor beta chain comes out of a study of T cell responses to AZD1222 COVID-19 vaccine. Overall study: Recipients boosted at about 4 weeks or about 12 weeks are pooled.

The CDR3 is made up of 17 amino acids. Germline trimming cut 6 bases from V and 2 bases from J; bases unmatched to any gene: 9. Germline-derived CDR1 and CDR2 are LNHNV and YYDKDF (reference sequence). Only one count was recorded for this clone. Measured with immunoSEQ multiplex PCR; TCRdb has only the in-frame clones, and not every one. The sample yields 110,000 to 150,000 clones, about nine tenths seen once. This TCR came from an adult in good health. Material: peripheral blood, obtained on day 0 of AZD1222 vaccination. The V call is TRBV15, the J call TRBJ2-5; TRBD2 agrees at 13 bases. In nucleotides, the CDR3 is TGTGCCACCAGTACTCCGGGACTAGCGGGACTACAAGAGACCCAGTACTTC. Its translation: CATSTPGLAGLQETQYF.